A selection of T cell receptor beta chains follows, all from one sample in a study of T-cell memory formation after mild COVID-19. MiXCR, run by TCRdb on the 5' RACE reads, gives a single entry per CDR3 protein. This table has 300,000 or so distinct CDR3 sequences, more than 15% appearing once. Sequencing was carried out using PBMCs or a T cell subset sorted from them (not recorded which). Receptors originate from a young man who had mild COVID-19 (a few samples of this study predate the infection). Cell type and time point are not known. CDR3s include the opening cysteine and the closing phenylalanine or tryptophan. Fields, in order: J gene, V gene, clone size, D gene, CDR3 protein, CDR3 DNA. D genes are given only for firm matches. A clone size is listed for some rows: how often the clone was seen (once, few, many), or a class if it is expanded.

>TRBJ2-1|TRBV5-5|few|-
CASSPLSFNEQFF
TGTGCCAGCTCCCCCCTTAGCTTCAATGAGCAGTTCTTC
>TRBJ2-1|TRBV7-3|few|-
CASSLTGQGIHNEQFF
TGTGCCAGCAGCTTAACCGGGCAGGGGATACACAATGAGCAGTTCTTC
>TRBJ1-6|TRBV5-1|few|-
CASSLFLGQGRNSPLHF
TGCGCCAGCAGCTTATTCCTTGGGCAGGGCCGGAATTCACCCCTCCACTTT
>TRBJ1-1|TRBV6-4|few|TRBD1
CASRDGLGQGAPTEAFF
TGTGCCAGCAGGGATGGCCTGGGACAGGGGGCGCCCACTGAAGCTTTCTTT
>TRBJ2-1|TRBV15|-|TRBD2
CATSRNLAGASYNEQFF
TGTGCCACCAGCAGAAATCTAGCGGGGGCCTCCTACAATGAGCAGTTCTTC
>TRBJ2-7|TRBV7-9|many|TRBD1
CASSSRDRGAEQYF
TGTGCCAGCAGCTCCAGGGACAGGGGGGCCGAGCAGTACTTC
>TRBJ1-1|TRBV4-3|few|-
CASSQWGETEAFF
TGCGCCAGCAGCCAATGGGGGGAGACTGAAGCTTTCTTT
>TRBJ1-2|TRBV6-1|-|-
CASYPRGTLRGYTF
TGTGCCAGCTATCCCAGGGGAACACTTCGTGGCTACACCTTC
>TRBJ2-5|TRBV7-7|-|-
CASSLPRSQETQYF
TGTGCCAGCAGCCTCCCTCGGAGCCAAGAGACCCAGTACTTC
>TRBJ1-4|TRBV4-1|few|TRBD1
CACGTANEKLFF
TGCGCCTGCGGGACAGCTAATGAAAAACTGTTTTTT
>TRBJ2-7|TRBV5-1|few|-
CASSLGIHYEQYF
TGCGCCAGCAGCTTGGGAATTCACTACGAGCAGTACTTC
>TRBJ2-2|TRBV11-2|many|TRBD2
CASSRAGGRNTGELFF
TGTGCCAGCAGCCGCGCGGGGGGGCGGAACACCGGGGAGCTGTTTTTT
>TRBJ1-1|TRBV7-2|many|TRBD1
CASSSPGQGSTEAFF
TGTGCCAGCAGCTCCCCGGGACAGGGGTCCACTGAAGCTTTCTTT
>TRBJ1-5|TRBV6-2/TRBV6-3|-|-
CASSQRQTPREPQHF
TGTGCCAGCAGCCAGAGACAGACCCCAAGGGAACCCCAGCATTTT
>TRBJ2-3|TRBV5-4|-|-
CASSSKTSLDTQYF
TGTGCCAGCAGCTCTAAGACTAGTCTTGATACGCAGTATTTT
>TRBJ1-1|TRBV7-9|few|-
CASSRDTQREAFF
TGTGCCAGCAGCCGGGACACTCAGCGTGAAGCTTTCTTT
>TRBJ1-2|TRBV7-9|-|-
CASSPFFEERRSTGYTF
TGTGCCAGCAGCCCTTTTTTCGAGGAACGGAGGAGTACGGGCTACACCTTC
>TRBJ2-2|TRBV20-1|-|-
CSARDSPGQNTGELFF
TGCAGTGCTAGGGACTCGCCGGGACAGAACACCGGGGAGCTGTTTTTT
>TRBJ2-1|TRBV7-2|many|-
CASSLVEWGRNEQFF
TGTGCCAGCAGCTTAGTCGAATGGGGTCGGAATGAGCAGTTCTTC
>TRBJ1-6|TRBV5-1|few|TRBD1
CASAAGGASNSPLHF
TGCGCCAGCGCAGCAGGGGGCGCCTCCAATTCACCCCTCCACTTT
>TRBJ1-1|TRBV29-1|-|-
CSYCEGNTEAFF
TGCAGCTACTGCGAGGGGAACACTGAAGCTTTCTTT
>TRBJ2-7|TRBV7-6|once|-
CASSGPGHPTSYEQYF
TGTGCCAGCAGCGGACCGGGACATCCGACCTCCTACGAGCAGTACTTC